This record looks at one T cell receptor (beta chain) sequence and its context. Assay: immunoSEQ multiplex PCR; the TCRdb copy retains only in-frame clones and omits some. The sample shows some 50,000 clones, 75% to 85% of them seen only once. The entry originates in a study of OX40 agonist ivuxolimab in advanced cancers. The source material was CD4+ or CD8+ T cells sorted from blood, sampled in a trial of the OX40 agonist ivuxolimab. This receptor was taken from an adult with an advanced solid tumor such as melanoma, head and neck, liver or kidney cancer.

The CDR3, as DNA: TGTGCCAGCAGCGTAGTCGCGGCTAGTAACACCGGGGAGCTGTTTTTT. Translating it yields CASSVVAASNTGELFF. The chain has TRBV9 and TRBJ2-2; D gene ambiguous. The CDR3 runs 16 residues. Germline loops: CDR1 SGDLS, CDR2 YYNGEE. V lost 0 bases to trimming and J lost 2 bases, with 11 bases between them.